What follows are 10 T cell receptor beta chains derived from one specimen sequenced in a study of control samples from healthy donors and cancer patients. Data came from immunoSEQ multiplex PCR; TCRdb stores just in-frame clones and leaves some out. Found here are some 30,000 clones, about 85% of them singletons; the top ten hold about 3.9%. The source material was formalin-fixed, paraffin-embedded tissue. These receptors were collected from a female donor with melanoma.

The rearrangement uses TRBV12-3 or TRBV12-4 and TRBJ1-2; D not certain. The germline V and J ends were trimmed by 2 bases and 6 bases, with 10 bases remaining between them. The CDR3 consists of 13 residues. CDR3 DNA: TGTGCCAGCAGTTTATTCCGAGTCGATGGCTACACCTTC. Its protein is CASSLFRVDGYTF.

The chain links TRBV10-3 to TRBJ1-1, with D perhaps matching TRBD1 (6 bases). Germline CDR1 reads ENHRY; CDR2 reads SYGVKD. The germline V and J ends were trimmed by 3 bases and 1 base, with 9 bases remaining between them. This CDR3 is built from 14 residues. In DNA, the CDR3 is TGTGCCATCAGTGACGGACAGAGGAACACTGAAGCTTTCTTT. Translating it yields CAISDGQRNTEAFF.

The chain employs TRBV19 and TRBJ2-7; no firm D call. V lost 1 base and J lost 2, with 18 bases in between. Germline V CDR1 and CDR2: LNHDA, SQIVND (reference sequence). CDR3 length: 17 amino acids. The CDR3 bases are TGTGCCAGTAGTATAGGCCCCCAGGTTCTGGGTCCCTACGAGCAGTACTTC. It yields the protein CASSIGPQVLGPYEQYF. Variable domain in full (rest from reference TRBV19 and TRBJ2-7): DGGITQSPKYLFRKEGQNVTLSCEQNLNHDAMYWYRQDPGQGLRLIYYSQIVNDFQKGDIAEGYSVSREKKESFPLTVTSAQKNPTAFYLCASSIGPQVLGPYEQYFGPGTRLTVT.

The chain joins TRBV3-1 (or the pseudogene TRBV3-2) to TRBJ2-3, with TRBD2 matching 11 bases. Unmatched junction bases numbered 10, after V lost 1 base and J lost 4 bases. Germline V gene sequence: CDR1 LGHDT, CDR2 YNNKEL (reference sequence). The CDR3 contains 18 residues. CDR3 sequence reads: CASSQGRLAGGGADTQYF. For the CDR3, the DNA is TGTGCCAGCAGCCAAGGAAGGCTAGCGGGAGGAGGTGCAGATACGCAGTATTTT.

In regard to this clone: Within the sample, other DNA sequences also encode this same CDR3. In nucleotides, the CDR3 is TGTGCCAGCAGTCCTCCGGGAAACACTGAAGCTTTCTTT. This gives the protein CASSPPGNTEAFF. The rearrangement uses TRBV6-6 and TRBJ1-1, with D hard to call. V shed 5 bases and J shed 2 bases, with 9 bases lying between them. The CDR3 covers 13 residues. Per germline, CDR1 MNHNY and CDR2 SVGAGI (reference sequence).

In the case of this clone: Other DNA sequences in this sample translate to the same CDR3. The chain links TRBV9 to TRBJ2-3, with no clear D. CDR1 and CDR2 from the germline V gene are SGDLS and YYNGEE. Trimming pared 8 bases from V and 4 bases from J, leaving 14 bases between. The CDR3 has 13 residues. The CDR3: CASSFGFSDTQYF. The CDR3 region has the DNA TGTGCCAGTAGCTTTGGTTTCTCAGATACGCAGTATTTT.

The rearrangement links TRBV6-4 to TRBJ2-3; 8 bases are a match to TRBD2. V lost 6 bases and J lost 2; bases outside the gene matches: 4. Germline CDR1 is MRHNA and CDR2 is SNTAGT. The CDR3 sequence is 14 residues long. CDR3: CASSGGAPTDTQYF. The CDR3 bases are TGTGCCAGCAGCGGGGGGGCCCCCACAGATACGCAGTATTTT.

V is TRBV15 and J is TRBJ2-7; 7 positions match TRBD1. The trim removed 3 bases at V and 2 bases at J, leaving 10 bases unmatched. This CDR3 spans 16 amino acids. The germline V gene has CDR1 LNHNV and CDR2 YYDKDF (reference sequence). The CDR3 here is CATSSLGDRQAYEQYF. The CDR3 nucleotides read TGTGCCACCAGCAGTCTCGGGGACAGACAAGCCTACGAGCAGTACTTC.

The chain couples TRBV24-1 to TRBJ1-1; D is unresolved. The CDR3 sequence is 16 residues long. The germline V gene encodes CDR1 KGHDR and CDR2 SFDVKD. The V gene lost 10 bases and the J gene lost 0 bases, with 20 bases spanning the gap. CDR3 DNA: TGTGCCACTACCGACTCAAGAGTCTTTTTGAACACTGAAGCTTTCTTT. It encodes CATTDSRVFLNTEAFF.

The V call is TRBV5-1, the J call TRBJ2-1; D is unresolved. Trimming pared 0 bases from V and 7 bases from J, leaving 5 bases between. CDR3 length equals 12 residues. CDR1 is SGHRS and CDR2 is YFSETQ in the germline V gene. CDR3 nucleotides: TGCGCCAGCAGCTTGGCGGTGAATGAGCAGTTCTTC. It is translated as CASSLAVNEQFF.